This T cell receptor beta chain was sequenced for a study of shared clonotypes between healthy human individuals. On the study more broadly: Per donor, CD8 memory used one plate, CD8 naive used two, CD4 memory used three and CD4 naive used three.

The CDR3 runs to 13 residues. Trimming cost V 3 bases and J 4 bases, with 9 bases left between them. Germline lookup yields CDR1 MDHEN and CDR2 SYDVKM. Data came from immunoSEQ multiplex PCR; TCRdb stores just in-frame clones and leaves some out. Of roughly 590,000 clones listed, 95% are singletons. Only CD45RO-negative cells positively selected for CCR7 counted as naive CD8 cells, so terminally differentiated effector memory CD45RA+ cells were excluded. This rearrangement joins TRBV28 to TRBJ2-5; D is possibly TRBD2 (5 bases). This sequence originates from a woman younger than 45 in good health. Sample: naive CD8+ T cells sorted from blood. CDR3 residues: CASSLVASETQYF. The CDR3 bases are TGTGCCAGCAGTTTGGTAGCGTCAGAGACCCAGTACTTC. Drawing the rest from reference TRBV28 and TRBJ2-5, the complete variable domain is DVKVTQSSRYLVKRTGEKVFLECVQDMDHENMFWYRQDPGLGLRLIYFSYDVKMKEKGDIPEGYSVSREKKERFSLILESASTNQTSMYLCASSLVASETQYFGPGTRLLVL.